Shown below are 15 T cell receptor beta chains from a single sample sequenced in a study of CD8 T cells in Susac syndrome. Reverse transcription of roughly 0.5 to 1 ug RNA was performed with random hexamers. TCRdb reprocessed the immunoSEQ multiplex PCR reads with MiXCR, giving one entry per CDR3 protein. The data hold about 210,000 distinct CDR3 sequences, with 95% observed a single time. The material sequenced was CD4+ T cells from PBMCs. These receptors were collected from a human donor with multiple sclerosis.

The chain carries TRBV9 and TRBJ1-1; D remains unclear. Germline V gene data show CDR1 as SGDLS and CDR2 as YYNGEE. This CDR3 has 14 amino acids. V was pared by 0 bases and J by 2 bases, with 8 bases between. The CDR3, as DNA: TGTGCCAGCAGCGTAGTGACGGTTAACACTGAAGCTTTCTTT. This translates into CASSVVTVNTEAFF.

This clonotype has only one observation. The V gene is TRBV20-1, the J gene TRBJ1-5; D possibly corresponds to TRBD1 (5 bases). This CDR3 spans 16 amino acids. Germline CDR1 and CDR2: DFQATT and SNEGSKA (reference sequence). The V end was cut by 6 bases, the J end by 2 bases, with 20 bases between. CDR3 loop: CSAPPAGRDGNQPQHF. CDR3 bases: TGCAGTGCACCCCCAGCAGGGCGGGATGGCAATCAGCCCCAGCATTTT.

The J gene is TRBJ2-7, the V gene TRBV7-9, with 12 bases that match TRBD1. The CDR3 totals 14 residues. The V gene's germline CDR1 is SEHNR and CDR2 FQNEAQ (reference sequence). The V gene end was trimmed by 4 bases and the J gene end by 5 bases; junction bases not matched to a gene: 3. CDR3 loop: CASSSGTGGDEQYF. CDR3 nucleotide sequence: TGTGCCAGCAGCTCCGGGACAGGGGGCGACGAGCAGTACTTC.

This chain uses TRBV5-1 with TRBJ2-6; D remains unclear. Germline lookup yields CDR1 SGHRS and CDR2 YFSETQ. Deletions cut 4 bases from V and 2 bases from J, with 10 bases between. The CDR3 runs to 15 residues. CDR3 coding DNA: TGCGCCAGCAGCGAGGTTACGACTGGGGCCAACGTCCTGACTTTC. As protein: CASSEVTTGANVLTF.

V usage is TRBV20-1 and J usage is TRBJ2-5; TRBD2 agrees at 7 bases. This CDR3 is 20 amino acids long. Germline V gene sequence: CDR1 DFQATT, CDR2 SNEGSKA (reference sequence). V was clipped by 3 bases and J by 5 bases; unmatched bases: 27. CDR3 nucleotides: TGCAGTGCTAGGGGTTCCCCTCGTTCCGGGAGGTCTCGCGACTTGGAGACCCAGTACTTC. Protein: CSARGSPRSGRSRDLETQYF.

This rearrangement joins TRBV5-1 to TRBJ1-2, with 9 positions matching TRBD1. Germline CDR1 SGHRS, CDR2 YFSETQ. After removal of 0 bases from V and 2 bases from J, the junction contained 2 bases not matched to a gene. There are 15 residues in the CDR3. The CDR3 DNA is TGCGCCAGCAGCTTGGTACAGGGGGCGAACTATGGCTACACCTTC. Its protein is CASSLVQGANYGYTF.

The chain is built from TRBV12-3 or TRBV12-4 and TRBJ2-7; TRBD1 agrees at 9 bases. The CDR3 runs to 14 residues. Trimming removed 6 bases from V and 2 bases from J; junction bases left unmatched: 5. CDR3 sequence reads: CASRTGGETYEQYF. CDR3 coding DNA: TGTGCCAGCAGGACAGGGGGGGAAACCTACGAGCAGTACTTC.

V usage is TRBV6-5 and J usage is TRBJ1-1, with 7 bases lining up with TRBD1. After removal of 1 base from V and 3 bases from J, the junction contained 5 bases not matched to a gene. This CDR3 contains 15 residues. Germline CDR1 reads MNHEY; CDR2 reads SVGAGI. CDR3 in DNA: TGTGCCAGCAGTTACTTAGGAGGGGGCGACACTGAAGCTTTCTTT. Protein product: CASSYLGGGDTEAFF.

The V call is TRBV15, the J call TRBJ2-7, with D uncertain. Germline-derived CDR1 and CDR2 are LNHNV and YYDKDF (reference sequence). The CDR3 totals 16 residues. V was pared by 5 bases and J by 0 bases, with 17 bases between. CDR3 in DNA: TGTGCCACCAGCCCCGCAACCGCCGCGAGCTCCTACGAGCAGTACTTC. Amino acids: CATSPATAASSYEQYF.

This chain uses TRBV20-1 with TRBJ1-5; D unclear. This CDR3 is 13 amino acids long. The V gene's germline CDR1 is DFQATT and CDR2 SNEGSKA (reference sequence). With 0 bases removed from V and 7 bases from J, the gap between germline ends came to 10 bases. As DNA, the CDR3 is TGCAGTGCTAGAGAGACGGCTTGGCAGCCCCAGCATTTT. Translated: CSARETAWQPQHF.

V is TRBV10-3 and J is TRBJ1-1; no reliable D call. There are 13 residues in the CDR3. V lost 6 bases and J lost 1, with 9 bases in between. CDR1 is ENHRY and CDR2 is SYGVKD in the germline V gene. The CDR3 reads CAIRGIGNTEAFF. DNA for the CDR3: TGTGCCATCAGGGGCATCGGGAACACTGAAGCTTTCTTT.

This chain links TRBV24-1 with TRBJ2-1; D not resolved. CDR1 KGHDR and CDR2 SFDVKD come from the germline V gene. The CDR3 runs 11 residues. V lost 2 bases, J lost 10 bases, and 5 bases lay in between. CDR3 bases: TGTGCCACCAGTGATTCGACCGAGCAGTTCTTC. Translated, it gives CATSDSTEQFF.

This rearrangement joins TRBV18 to TRBJ1-1; 8 bases map to TRBD1. The V segment lost 3 bases and the J segment 4 bases; nucleotides outside the gene matches: 4. Germline assignment: CDR1 KGHSH and CDR2 LQKENI. This CDR3 is built from 14 residues. CDR3: CASSPGQGGTEAFF. CDR3 sequence (DNA): TGTGCCAGCTCACCCGGACAGGGCGGCACTGAAGCTTTCTTT.

The chain has TRBV3-1 and TRBJ2-7; D might be TRBD1 or TRBD2, each matching 5 bases. Trimming shortened V by 1 base and J by 2 bases, and 9 bases separated the two germline ends. The CDR3 has 14 residues. In germline, CDR1 is LGHDT, CDR2 YNNKEL (reference sequence). For the CDR3, the DNA is TGTGCCAGCAGCCAAGTTGGGGGAACCTACGAGCAGTACTTC. Its translation is CASSQVGGTYEQYF.

The V gene is TRBV9, the J gene TRBJ1-2; 9 bases map to TRBD1. This CDR3 has 15 residues. Germline V lookup: CDR1 SGDLS, CDR2 YYNGEE. V trimming: 3 bases; J trimming: 1 base; junction bases outside the gene matches: 4. CDR3 DNA sequence: TGTGCCAGCAGCGCCCGGACAGGGGATAACTATGGCTACACCTTC. Encoded protein: CASSARTGDNYGYTF.